The 8 T cell receptor beta chains listed next were all sequenced from one sample in a study of radiotherapy plus CTLA-4 blockade in lung cancer. Method: immunoSEQ multiplex PCR; TCRdb's copy keeps in-frame clones and lacks some. The sample yields some 74,000 clones, approximately 80% seen once. Source: peripheral blood, taken from a patient treated with radiotherapy plus ipilimumab. The receptors here all came from a human donor with non-small cell lung cancer who had a complete response to radiotherapy plus ipilimumab.

This clone came up a few times. The chain combines TRBV6-5 with TRBJ1-4; TRBD1 might be the D (5 bases). V lost 2 bases to trimming and J lost 1 base, with 11 bases between them. The length of the CDR3 is 16 residues. The germline V gene encodes CDR1 MNHEY and CDR2 SVGAGI. CDR3 region: CASSYDGTVTNEKLFF. The CDR3 coding sequence is TGTGCCAGCAGTTACGACGGGACGGTAACTAATGAAAAACTGTTTTTT.

In this sample, this clone turned up once. The chain combines TRBV5-4 with TRBJ2-2; 7 positions match TRBD2. Trimming removed 1 base from V and 0 bases from J; junction bases left unmatched: 6. Germline CDR1 is SGHNT and CDR2 is YYREEE (reference sequence). CDR3 length: 17 amino acids. The CDR3 loop reads CASSLRGVTSNTGELFF. CDR3 nucleotides: TGTGCCAGCAGCTTGCGGGGGGTGACTTCGAACACCGGGGAGCTGTTTTTT.

J is TRBJ1-2 and V is TRBV5-5, with 9 bases aligning to TRBD1. The CDR3 contains 15 residues. CDR1 is SGHKS, CDR2 YYEKEE, per germline (reference sequence). V lost 3 bases to trimming and J lost 3 bases; unmatched junction nucleotides: 6. In DNA form, the CDR3 reads TGTGCCAGCAGCTACGGACAGGGGAGGGACTATGGCTACACCTTC. Its protein is CASSYGQGRDYGYTF.

The CDR3 is CASNRGGKAREQYF. DNA for the CDR3: TGCGCCAGCAACCGAGGGGGGAAGGCTAGGGAGCAGTACTTC. This chain joins TRBV5-1 and TRBJ2-7, with D possibly being TRBD1 or TRBD2 (6 bases each). Germline CDR1 and CDR2: SGHRS and YFSETQ. The ends were cut back, 6 bases at V and 7 bases at J, with 20 bases in the middle. CDR3 length: 14 residues.

The chain uses TRBV11-3 and TRBJ1-6, with 8 bases that match TRBD1. Germline lookup yields CDR1 SGHNT and CDR2 YENEEA. V shed 5 bases and J 7 bases; nucleotides not matched to a gene: 7. The CDR3 covers 15 residues. The CDR3 DNA sequence: TGTGCCAGCAGCCAACGGACAGGGCTCAATTCACCCCTCCACTTT. Its translation is CASSQRTGLNSPLHF.

For the CDR3, the DNA is TGTGCCAGTAGTACCCCCCCATTTGAGCAGTTCTTC. Its protein is CASSTPPFEQFF. V is TRBV19 and J is TRBJ2-1; no firm D call. This CDR3 has 12 amino acids. V lost 4 bases and J lost 9, with 10 bases in between. Germline values: CDR1 LNHDA, CDR2 SQIVND (reference sequence).

This clone was observed once. The J gene is TRBJ1-2, the V gene TRBV6-6; tentatively, D is TRBD1 (5 bases). Trimming pared 2 bases from V and 4 bases from J, leaving 11 bases between. CDR1 MNHNY and CDR2 SVGAGI come from the germline V gene (reference sequence). The CDR3 consists of 14 residues. The CDR3 here is CASSYGQGVYGYTF. The DNA for the CDR3 is TGTGCCAGCAGTTACGGTCAGGGCGTCTATGGCTACACCTTC.

Only one count was recorded for this clone. The CDR3 reads CSVEEGLAAQETQYF. CDR3 nucleotide sequence: TGCAGCGTTGAGGAGGGACTAGCGGCCCAAGAGACCCAGTACTTC. This chain links TRBV29-1 with TRBJ2-5; TRBD2 matches at 11 bases. V lost 3 bases, J lost 1 base, and 4 bases stayed unmatched. Germline CDR1 is SQVTM and CDR2 is ANQGSEA. The CDR3 runs to 15 residues.